This T cell receptor (beta chain) was sequenced during a study of OX40 agonist ivuxolimab in advanced cancers. Study summary: Every 2 weeks, patients got intravenous ivuxolimab at one of six dose levels (0.01-10 mg/kg). Dose-escalation cases comprised hepatocellular carcinoma, melanoma, renal cell or head and neck cancer. Study-level points and caveats: Both CD4+ and CD8+ T cell populations in blood had undergone clonal expansion by week 6 at 0.1 to 3.0 mg/kg. Expansion of clones was among the lowest in partial responders at 0.1-3.0 mg/kg.

The protocol was immunoSEQ multiplex PCR, while the TCRdb copy is restricted to in-frame clones and leaves out a portion. This table has over 60,000 clones, around 91% appearing once. With regard to this clone: Its target is not known.

The CDR3 extends over 15 amino acids. The V gene lost 2 bases and the J gene lost 0 bases, with 11 bases spanning the gap. Per germline, CDR1 MNHEY and CDR2 SVGAGI. This clonotype was obtained from an adult with an advanced solid tumor such as melanoma, head and neck, liver or kidney cancer. The material sequenced was CD4+ or CD8+ T cells sorted from blood, taken in a trial of the OX40 agonist ivuxolimab. The chain uses TRBV6-5 and TRBJ2-7; a possible D gene is TRBD1 (5 bases). The chain's CDR3 is CASSYTGFSSYEQYF. Here the CDR3 DNA reads TGTGCCAGCAGTTACACAGGTTTCAGCTCCTACGAGCAGTACTTC.